This T cell receptor (beta chain) originates from a study of CD8+ T cells in alopecia areata. Points from the study as a whole: While tofacitinib was given, many expanded lesional clones persisted in scalp and blood.

Sequencing used cDNA as its template, made by extracting RNA and reverse transcribing it. Profiled with immunoSEQ multiplex PCR; TCRdb holds only in-frame clones, not every one. The data show about 140,000 clones, with roughly four fifths seen just once and approximately 25% held by the top ten. Trimming stripped 0 bases from V and 5 bases from J, with 6 bases between. Germline CDR1 is LNHNV and CDR2 is YYDKDF (reference sequence). The CDR3 consists of 13 residues. Remarks on this clone: Its antigen is undetermined.

Regarding treatment: oral pan-JAK inhibitor, 5-10 mg twice daily. The rearrangement uses TRBV15 and TRBJ2-3; no clear D. The input for sequencing was CD8+ T cells sorted from blood, taken at week 4, from a patient treated with tofacitinib. The source is a human donor with alopecia areata. The CDR3 region is CATSRDRRDTQYF. As DNA, the CDR3 is TGTGCCACCAGCAGAGATCGGAGAGATACGCAGTATTTT.